A single T cell receptor (beta chain) is shown here with its context. Its antigen is still unknown. A single record per CDR3 protein comes from TCRdb applying MiXCR to the reads. Of fewer than 1,000,000 distinct CDR3 sequences listed, roughly 31% are singletons. The sample belongs to a study of T cell repertoires in cytomegalovirus infection. Study information: Recently identified HLA-C-restricted CMV epitopes and well-studied HLA-B-restricted CMV epitopes were used by the study. The public TCR beta signatures pointed to both CMV infection and matching HLA type. Study-wide points: Cumulative public TCR beta family frequency identified CMV carriers with the relevant HLA. HLA-C-restricted CMV clonotypes gave the most frequent clonotype in two of eight donors.

This CDR3 spans 16 amino acids. Per the germline V gene, CDR1 is KGHDR and CDR2 is SFDVKD. V lost 2 bases to trimming and J lost 9 bases; unmatched junction nucleotides: 12. Sample: cultured CD8+ T cells from PBMCs, taken from culture after CMV antigen stimulation. This receptor was identified in a human donor in good health (CMV status not recorded). Some clones in this sample may be carry-over from other donors' samples. The rearrangement joins TRBV24-1 to TRBJ1-5; 7 bases agree with TRBD1. The CDR3 DNA sequence: TGTGCCACCAGTGATTCTAACGTCGCAGGGGGGCCGCCCCAGCATTTT. As protein: CATSDSNVAGGPPQHF.